This T cell receptor (beta chain) was retrieved from a study of Graves' ophthalmopathy and Graves' hyperthyroidism. The overall study: The blood sample was drawn at first diagnosis and before any treatment.

This clonotype occurred a few times. Its specificity is unknown. General observations from the study: The blood repertoire also included most expanded thyroid clonotypes above 0.001 frequency.

The authors amplified TCR beta CDR3 regions, and they did so from RNA transcripts for repertoire sequencing. Amplification began with first-round RT-PCR using HTBI primers, then second-round multiplex PCR was performed. A single record per CDR3 protein comes from TCRdb applying MiXCR to the multiplex PCR reads. The profile shows about 660,000 distinct CDR3 sequences, roughly two fifths of them singletons. Pregnant or lactating patients and those with other autoimmune diseases or uncontrolled infections were excluded. Out of 9.5 to 10 ml of fresh peripheral blood, PBMCs were obtained. The CDR3 extends over 16 amino acids. V shed 5 bases, J shed 4 bases, and the junction held 10 bases outside the gene matches.

The receptor comes from an adult man with Graves' ophthalmopathy. The chain carries TRBV12-3 or TRBV12-4 and TRBJ1-3, with 8 bases lining up with TRBD1. Sequencing used peripheral blood. This chain's CDR3 is CASSQYGQGDGNTIYF. The CDR3, as DNA: TGTGCCAGCAGTCAATACGGACAGGGCGACGGAAACACCATATATTTT.